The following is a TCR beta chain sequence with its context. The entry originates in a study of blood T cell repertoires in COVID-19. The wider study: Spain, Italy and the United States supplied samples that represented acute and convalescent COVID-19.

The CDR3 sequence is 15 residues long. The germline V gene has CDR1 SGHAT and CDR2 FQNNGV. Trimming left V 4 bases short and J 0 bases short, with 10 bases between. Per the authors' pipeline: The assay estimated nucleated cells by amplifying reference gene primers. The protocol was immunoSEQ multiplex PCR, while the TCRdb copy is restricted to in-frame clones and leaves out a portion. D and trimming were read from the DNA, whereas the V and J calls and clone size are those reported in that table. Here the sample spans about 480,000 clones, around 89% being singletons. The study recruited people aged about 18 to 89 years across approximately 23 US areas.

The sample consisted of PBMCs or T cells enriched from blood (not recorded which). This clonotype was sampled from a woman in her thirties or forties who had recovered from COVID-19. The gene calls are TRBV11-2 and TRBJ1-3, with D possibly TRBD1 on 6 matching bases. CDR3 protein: CASSSRTDSGNTIYF. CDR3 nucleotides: TGTGCCAGCAGCTCCCGGACAGACTCTGGAAACACCATATATTTT.